This T cell receptor beta chain was identified in a study of response to subunit inactivated influenza vaccine. Each CDR3 protein gets one entry after TCRdb re-called the RT-PCR reads with MiXCR. The top ten clones hold less than 4% of a sample with 500,000 or so distinct CDR3 sequences, approximately 15% of them seen once. The CDR3 consists of 17 residues. Germline V gene data show CDR1 as SEHNR and CDR2 as FQNEAQ (reference sequence). The germline V and J ends were trimmed by 5 bases and 0 bases, with 17 bases remaining between them. The source was CD4+ T cells sorted from PBMCs, collected about 23 months after vaccination. This sequence joins TRBV7-9 and TRBJ1-3; D remains unclear. This clonotype originated in a man in his fifties or sixties who received an inactivated influenza vaccine. The CDR3 is CASSQRLLVNSGNTIYF. In DNA form, the CDR3 reads TGTGCCAGCAGCCAACGGTTACTCGTGAACTCTGGAAACACCATATATTTT.